This TCR beta chain was observed in a study of beta chain features in type 1 diabetes. Germline V gene sequence: CDR1 MDHEN, CDR2 SYDVKM. The CDR3 runs to 16 residues. J was trimmed by 8 bases and V by 4 bases; bases with no gene match: 14. The investigators reverse transcribed all of the isolated RNA, so they sequenced expressed TCRB transcripts. About 3.57 million reads, on average, came from each naive, central memory and regulatory T cell sample. TCRdb keeps only in-frame clones here, not all; method: immunoSEQ multiplex PCR. The table includes 350,000 to 400,000 clones, roughly 15% detected once. Sorted CD4+ subsets: naive, central memory, regulatory, stem cell-like memory (CD45RO/CCR7/CD25/CD127/CD95/CD27 panel). This clone was found a few times.

The V and J genes are TRBV28 and TRBJ2-1, with 7 nucleotides matching TRBD2. The material sequenced was naive CD4+ T cells from blood. The sequence came from a woman aged 18-29 years in good health. The CDR3 DNA follows: TGTGCCAGCAGTTCGTTGAATAGGGGAGGGCCCTATGAGCAGTTCTTC. Encoded protein: CASSSLNRGGPYEQFF.